This T cell receptor beta chain is from a study of blood T cell repertoires in COVID-19. About the research overall: Nucleic acid was either cDNA or gDNA, and it came from T cells, B-cell-depleted T cells, or PBMCs.

The repertoire was sequenced with immunoSEQ multiplex PCR; TCRdb's copy has only in-frame clones and lacks some. This sample has 300,000 to 400,000 clones, with around nine tenths found just once. V lost 4 bases, J lost 7 bases, and 13 bases stayed unmatched. The CDR3 runs 16 residues. Germline V gene data show CDR1 as LNHDA and CDR2 as SQIVND (reference sequence). Sequenced: peripheral blood. The gene calls are TRBV19 and TRBJ2-3; 8 bases align to TRBD2. The source of this sequence is a human donor in a cohort sampled during active COVID-19. The CDR3 spells CASSTRGGRTDYTQYF. For the CDR3, the DNA is TGTGCCAGTAGTACCCGGGGGGGGCGCACGGATTATACGCAGTATTTT.